This TCR beta chain is from a study of T cell responses to AZD1222 COVID-19 vaccine. Profiled with immunoSEQ multiplex PCR; TCRdb holds only in-frame clones, not every one. The data hold around 130,000 clones, with 88% observed a single time. The CDR3 runs to 15 residues. Trimming took 1 base from V and 1 from J, leaving 10 bases between them. CDR1 is SGHVS and CDR2 is FNYEAQ in the germline V gene. Of note for this clone: Its specificity is not known.

Findings and caveats of the study: At baseline, just a handful of AZD1222 recipients tested seropositive. With dominance at 160-218 and 743-854, vaccine-associated CD4 TCRs spanned spike. Repertoires were collected only later (after the peak T cell response had occurred). The sample set comprised mostly white British donors with more females, and clonal diversity was possibly underestimated.

The TCR sequence derives from an adult in good health. The V gene is TRBV7-6, the J gene TRBJ2-5; D is possibly TRBD1 (6 bases). The source was peripheral blood, collected on day 0 of AZD1222 vaccination. Here the CDR3 reads CASSLVYRAQETQYF. DNA for the CDR3: TGTGCCAGCAGCTTAGTCTACAGGGCCCAAGAGACCCAGTACTTC.